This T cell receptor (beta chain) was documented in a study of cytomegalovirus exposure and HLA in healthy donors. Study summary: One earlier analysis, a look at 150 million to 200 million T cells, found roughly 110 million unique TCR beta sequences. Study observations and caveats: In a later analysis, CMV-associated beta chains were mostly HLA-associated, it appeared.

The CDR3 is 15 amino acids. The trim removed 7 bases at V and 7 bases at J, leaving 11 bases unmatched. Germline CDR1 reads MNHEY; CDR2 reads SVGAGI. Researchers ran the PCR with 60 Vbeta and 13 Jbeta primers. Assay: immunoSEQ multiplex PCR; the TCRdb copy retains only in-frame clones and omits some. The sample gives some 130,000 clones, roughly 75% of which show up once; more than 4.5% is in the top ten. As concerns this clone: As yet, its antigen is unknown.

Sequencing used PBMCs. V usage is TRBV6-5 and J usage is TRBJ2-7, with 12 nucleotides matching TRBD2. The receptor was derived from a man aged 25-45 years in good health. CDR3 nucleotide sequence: TGTGCCAGCACCAACGGTGGACTAGCGGGAAGGGAGCAGTACTTC. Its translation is CASTNGGLAGREQYF.